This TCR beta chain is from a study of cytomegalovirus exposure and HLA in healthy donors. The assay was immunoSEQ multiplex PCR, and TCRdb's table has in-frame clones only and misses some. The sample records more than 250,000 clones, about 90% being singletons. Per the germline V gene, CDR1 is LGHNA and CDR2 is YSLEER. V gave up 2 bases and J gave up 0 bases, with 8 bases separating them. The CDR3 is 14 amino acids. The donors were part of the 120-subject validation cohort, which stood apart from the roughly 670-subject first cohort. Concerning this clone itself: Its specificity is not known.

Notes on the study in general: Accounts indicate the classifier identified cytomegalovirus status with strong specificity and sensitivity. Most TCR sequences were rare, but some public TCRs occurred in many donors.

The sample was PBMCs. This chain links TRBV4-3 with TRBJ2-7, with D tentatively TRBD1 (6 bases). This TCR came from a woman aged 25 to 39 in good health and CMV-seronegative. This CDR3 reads CASSQLDSSYEQYF. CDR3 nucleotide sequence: TGCGCCAGCAGCCAATTGGACAGCTCCTACGAGCAGTACTTC.